The entry that follows covers one T cell receptor beta chain sequence. Its antigen is not yet known. The sample holds no much larger clone one base away, and base qualities are not on file. Spanning cysteine to phenylalanine, the CDR3 consists of 18 amino acids. CDR3 DNA is the only sequence kept; it has 54 bases, read in frame from the first base. CDR1 SGHVS and CDR2 FQNEAQ are derived from the germline V gene. V is pruned by 5 bases and J by 8 bases, leaving 12 bases of the junction without a gene match. The sample belongs to a study of T cells after yellow fever vaccination (dated by TCRdb to the late 2010s). Context from the whole study: The SMART-Seq v4 Ultra Low Input RNA kit was used to prepare libraries from fractions with low cell numbers. To follow T-cell clones before and after both primary and booster YFV17D yellow fever vaccination, bulk TCR alpha and beta repertoires underwent longitudinal sequencing. Two healthy male donors, one aged 18 to 30 and one aged 30 to 40 years, made up the cohort. Blood samples were taken at several timepoints before and after primary and secondary immunization, and bulk PBMC replicates and cell subsets were isolated.

The treatment or condition label, read with the paper, signifies: live attenuated yellow fever vaccine strain. At each blood-draw timepoint, two biological replicates of bulk PBMCs were collected. PBMCs were isolated from peripheral blood using a standard Ficoll-Paque protocol. TriZol was used to extract RNA from bulk PBMCs, CD4 and CD8 fractions, and dextramer-positive and dextramer-negative fractions. Summary of the overall study and its limitations: The study included only a couple of donors, which limits how far the findings can be generalized. After the booster, most clones that had expanded after primary vaccination were detected again (over 95% of CD4 and over 75% of CD8), suggesting broad maintenance of memory. Because abundant contaminating clonotypes from the bulk population could be contained in FACS-sorted repertoires, computational filtering was required. A small share of clonotypes was detected in both CD4 and CD8 compartments, with the overlap likely arising from convergent recombination. The secondary T-cell response was weaker than the primary response but faster, peaking on day 5 instead of day 15.

TCR cDNA was synthesized by 5'RACE template switching, through which a universal primer site and unique molecular identifiers were introduced. cDNA synthesis was primed from both the TCR alpha and TCR beta constant segments. Library amplification used two PCR steps, and the second PCR step added sample barcodes and sequencing adapters. Sequencing of libraries was done on Illumina HiSeq 2500 (2x100 bp) or NovaSeq (2x150 bp). From the authors' description of their analysis: Reads were demultiplexed and collapsed into UMI consensus sequences with MIGEC, and V(D)J alignment was performed with MiXCR. Using edgeR on replicate PBMC samples, clonotypes were called vaccine-responding if FDR was below 0.01 and the log2 fold change was above 5 up to day 15. CD4 or CD8 identity was assigned to each bulk clonotype according to whether the clonotype was present at higher abundance in the sequenced CD4 repertoire or the sequenced CD8 repertoire. In TCRdb, the public reads were trimmed at Q25 with fastp and aligned with MiXCR, with productive beta chains retained. A single entry per CDR3 protein holds the most common genes and DNA from its merged rows. Here the V and J calls rest on TCRdb's processing, not on the authors' analysis. The sample table records hundreds of thousands of distinct CDR3 sequences; roughly 17% of these occur just once. The ten top clones hold approximately 15% of the sample.

The receptor was derived from a man between 18 and 29 years old who received the YFV17D yellow fever vaccine. The chain links TRBV7-8 with TRBJ2-4, and 16 bases in between align with TRBD2. Sequences were derived from PBMCs, sampled 4 to 5 days after the first yellow fever vaccination. The CDR3 reads as follows: CASSTPGTSGGDLYIQYF. The bases are TGTGCCAGCAGCACCCCCGGGACTAGCGGGGGGGATTTATACATTCAGTACTTC.